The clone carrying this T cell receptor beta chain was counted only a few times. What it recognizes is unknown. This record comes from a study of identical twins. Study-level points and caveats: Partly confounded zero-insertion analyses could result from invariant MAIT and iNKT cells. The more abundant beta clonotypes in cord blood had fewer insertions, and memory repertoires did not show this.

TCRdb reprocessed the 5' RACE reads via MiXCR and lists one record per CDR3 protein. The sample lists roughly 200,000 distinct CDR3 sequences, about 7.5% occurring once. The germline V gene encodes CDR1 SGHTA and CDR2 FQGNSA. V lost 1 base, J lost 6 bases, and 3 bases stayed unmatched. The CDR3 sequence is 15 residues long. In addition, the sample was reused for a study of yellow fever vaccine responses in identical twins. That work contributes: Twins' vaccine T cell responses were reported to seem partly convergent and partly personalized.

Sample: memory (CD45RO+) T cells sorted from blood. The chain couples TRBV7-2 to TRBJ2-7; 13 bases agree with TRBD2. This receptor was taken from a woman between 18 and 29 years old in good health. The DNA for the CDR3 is TGTGCCAGCAGCTTAGGACTAGCGGGGGGCTCCGAGCAGTACTTC. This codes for CASSLGLAGGSEQYF.